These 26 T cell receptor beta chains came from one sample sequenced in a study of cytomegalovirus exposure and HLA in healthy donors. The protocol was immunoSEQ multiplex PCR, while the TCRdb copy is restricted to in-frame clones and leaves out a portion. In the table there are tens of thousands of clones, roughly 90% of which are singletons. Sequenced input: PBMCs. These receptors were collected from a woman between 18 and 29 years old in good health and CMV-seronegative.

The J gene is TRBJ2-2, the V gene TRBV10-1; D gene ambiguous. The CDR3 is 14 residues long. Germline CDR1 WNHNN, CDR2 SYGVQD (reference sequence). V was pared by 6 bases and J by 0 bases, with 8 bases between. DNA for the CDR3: TGCGCCAGCAGACCCCTAGCGAACACCGGGGAGCTGTTTTTT. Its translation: CASRPLANTGELFF.

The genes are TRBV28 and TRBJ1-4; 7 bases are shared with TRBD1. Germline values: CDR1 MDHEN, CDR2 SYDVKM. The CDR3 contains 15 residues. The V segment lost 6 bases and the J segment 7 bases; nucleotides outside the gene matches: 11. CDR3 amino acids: CASRASEGASEKLFF. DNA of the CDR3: TGTGCCAGCAGGGCCTCGGAGGGGGCGAGTGAAAAACTGTTTTTT.

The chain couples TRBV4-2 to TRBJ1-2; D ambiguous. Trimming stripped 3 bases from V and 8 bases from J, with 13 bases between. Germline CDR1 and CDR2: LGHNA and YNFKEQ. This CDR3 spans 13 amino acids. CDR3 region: CASSQTWADGYTF. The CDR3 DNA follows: TGTGCCAGCAGCCAGACCTGGGCAGACGGCTACACCTTC.

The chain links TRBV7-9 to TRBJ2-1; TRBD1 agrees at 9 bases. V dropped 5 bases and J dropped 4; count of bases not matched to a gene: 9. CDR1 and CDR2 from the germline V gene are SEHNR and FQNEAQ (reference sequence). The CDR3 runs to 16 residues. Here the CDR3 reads CASSPRDRALYNEQFF. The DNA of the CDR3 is TGTGCCAGCAGCCCGCGGGACAGGGCCTTATACAATGAGCAGTTCTTC.

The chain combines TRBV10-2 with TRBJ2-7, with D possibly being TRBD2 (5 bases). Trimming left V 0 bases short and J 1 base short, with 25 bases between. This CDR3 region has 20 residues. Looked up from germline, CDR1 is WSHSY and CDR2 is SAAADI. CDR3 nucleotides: TGCGCCAGCAGTGAGTCGACGGAACGCGGAGGCTACGTTATATCCTACGAGCAGTACTTC. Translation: CASSESTERGGYVISYEQYF.

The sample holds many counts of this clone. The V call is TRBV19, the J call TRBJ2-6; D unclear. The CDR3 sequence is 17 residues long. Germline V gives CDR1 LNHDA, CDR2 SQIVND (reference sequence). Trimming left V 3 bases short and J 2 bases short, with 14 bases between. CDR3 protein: CASSMWARHAGANVLTF. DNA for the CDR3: TGTGCCAGTAGTATGTGGGCCCGCCACGCTGGGGCCAACGTCCTGACTTTC.

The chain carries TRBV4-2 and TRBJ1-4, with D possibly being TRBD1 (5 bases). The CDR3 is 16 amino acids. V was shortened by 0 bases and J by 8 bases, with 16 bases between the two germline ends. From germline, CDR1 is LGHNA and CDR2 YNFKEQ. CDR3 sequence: CASSQDFGGGNEKLFF. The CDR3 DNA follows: TGTGCCAGCAGCCAAGATTTTGGGGGAGGAAACGAAAAACTGTTTTTT.

This CDR3 reads CASSFIDRDSNEQFF. The CDR3 nucleotides are TGCGCCAGCAGCTTCATAGACAGGGACTCTAATGAGCAGTTCTTC. The V and J genes are TRBV5-1 and TRBJ2-1, with D maybe TRBD1 (7 bases). Germline V gene sequence: CDR1 SGHRS, CDR2 YFSETQ. Trimming pared 2 bases from V and 7 bases from J, leaving 16 bases between. This CDR3 contains 15 residues.

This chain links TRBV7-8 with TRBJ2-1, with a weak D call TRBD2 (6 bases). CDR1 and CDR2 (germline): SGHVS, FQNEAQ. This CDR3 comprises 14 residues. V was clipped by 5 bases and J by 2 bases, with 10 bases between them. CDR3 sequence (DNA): TGTGCCAGCAGCCCCCCGGGGGCCTACAATGAGCAGTTCTTC. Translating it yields CASSPPGAYNEQFF.

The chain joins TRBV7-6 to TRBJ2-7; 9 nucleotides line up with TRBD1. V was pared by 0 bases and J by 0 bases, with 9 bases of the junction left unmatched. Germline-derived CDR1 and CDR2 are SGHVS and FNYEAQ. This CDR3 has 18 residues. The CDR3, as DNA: TGTGCCAGCAGCTTAGCCCCGGGACAGGGACCCCTCTCCTACGAGCAGTACTTC. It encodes CASSLAPGQGPLSYEQYF.

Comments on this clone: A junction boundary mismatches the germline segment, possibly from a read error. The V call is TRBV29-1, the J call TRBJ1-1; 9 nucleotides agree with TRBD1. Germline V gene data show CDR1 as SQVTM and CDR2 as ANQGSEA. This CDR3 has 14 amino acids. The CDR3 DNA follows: TGCAGCGTTGAAAGGCTAGGACAGGGGACTGAGGCTTTCTTT. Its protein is CSVERLGQGTEAFF.

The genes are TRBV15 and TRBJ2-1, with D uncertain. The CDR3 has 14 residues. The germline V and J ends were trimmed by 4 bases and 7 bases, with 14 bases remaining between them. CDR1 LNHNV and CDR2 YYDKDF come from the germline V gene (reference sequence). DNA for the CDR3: TGTGCCACCAGCAACCCCATGGGCAGTAATGAGCAGTTCTTC. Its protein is CATSNPMGSNEQFF. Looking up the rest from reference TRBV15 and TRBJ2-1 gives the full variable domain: DAMVIQNPRYQVTQFGKPVTLSCSQTLNHNVMYWYQQKSSQAPKLLFHYYDKDFNNEADTPDNFQSRRPNTSFCFLDIRSPGLGDTAMYLCATSNPMGSNEQFFGPGTRLTVL.

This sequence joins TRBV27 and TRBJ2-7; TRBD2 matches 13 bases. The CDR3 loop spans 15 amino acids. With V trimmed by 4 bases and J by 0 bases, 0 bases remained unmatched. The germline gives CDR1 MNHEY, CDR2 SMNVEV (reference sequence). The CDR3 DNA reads TGTGCCAGCAGTTGGACTAGCGGGAGCTCCTACGAGCAGTACTTC. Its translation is CASSWTSGSSYEQYF.

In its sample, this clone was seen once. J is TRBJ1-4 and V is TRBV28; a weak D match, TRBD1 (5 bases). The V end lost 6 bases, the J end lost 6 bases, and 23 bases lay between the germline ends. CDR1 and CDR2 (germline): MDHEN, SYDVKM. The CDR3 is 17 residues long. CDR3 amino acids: CASRGGNFPPQDEKLFF. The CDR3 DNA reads TGTGCCAGCAGGGGGGGGAACTTCCCCCCACAAGATGAAAAACTGTTTTTT.

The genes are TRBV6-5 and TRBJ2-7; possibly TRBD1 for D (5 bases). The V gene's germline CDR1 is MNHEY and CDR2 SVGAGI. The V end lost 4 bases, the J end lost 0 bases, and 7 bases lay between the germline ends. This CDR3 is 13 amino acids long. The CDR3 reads CASSLGVSYEQYF. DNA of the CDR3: TGTGCCAGCAGTTTAGGGGTCTCCTACGAGCAGTACTTC.

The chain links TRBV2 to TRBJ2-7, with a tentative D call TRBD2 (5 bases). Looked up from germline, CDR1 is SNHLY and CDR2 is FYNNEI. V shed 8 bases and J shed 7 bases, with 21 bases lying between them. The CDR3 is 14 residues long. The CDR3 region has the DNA TGTGCCAGCGCCCCTAGTAGGCTCTCGGGGGAGCAGTACTTC. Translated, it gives CASAPSRLSGEQYF.

The CDR3 reads CATSRDRVVIGELFF. The CDR3 DNA reads TGTGCCACCAGCAGAGACAGGGTTGTAATAGGGGAGCTGTTTTTT. The rearrangement links TRBV15 to TRBJ2-2, with a tentative D call TRBD1 (5 bases). Germline CDR1 LNHNV, CDR2 YYDKDF (reference sequence). The CDR3 sequence is 15 residues long. Trimming removed 0 bases at V and 8 bases at J, with 13 bases between.

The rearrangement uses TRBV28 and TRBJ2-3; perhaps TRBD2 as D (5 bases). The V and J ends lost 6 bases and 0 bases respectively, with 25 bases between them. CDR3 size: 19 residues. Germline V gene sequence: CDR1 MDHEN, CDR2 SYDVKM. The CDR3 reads CASSSIRGFHPSSTDTQYF. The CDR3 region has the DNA TGTGCCAGCAGCTCCATCCGGGGTTTCCACCCATCTAGCACAGATACGCAGTATTTT. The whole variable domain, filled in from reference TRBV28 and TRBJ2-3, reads DVKVTQSSRYLVKRTGEKVFLECVQDMDHENMFWYRQDPGLGLRLIYFSYDVKMKEKGDIPEGYSVSREKKERFSLILESASTNQTSMYLCASSSIRGFHPSSTDTQYFGPGTRLTVL.

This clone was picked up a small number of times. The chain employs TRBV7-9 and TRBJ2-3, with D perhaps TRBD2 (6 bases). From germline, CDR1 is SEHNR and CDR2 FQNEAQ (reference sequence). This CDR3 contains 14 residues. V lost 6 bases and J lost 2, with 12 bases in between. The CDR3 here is CASRIGGYTDTQYF. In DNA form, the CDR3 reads TGTGCCAGCAGGATTGGGGGGTACACAGATACGCAGTATTTT.

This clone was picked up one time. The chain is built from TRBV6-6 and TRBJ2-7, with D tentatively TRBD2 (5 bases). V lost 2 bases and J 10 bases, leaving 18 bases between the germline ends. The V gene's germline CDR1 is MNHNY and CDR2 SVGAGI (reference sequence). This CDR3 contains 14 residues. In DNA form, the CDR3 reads TGTGCCAGCAGTTACAGCGGACCCTCGCGGGCCCAGTACTTC. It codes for CASSYSGPSRAQYF.

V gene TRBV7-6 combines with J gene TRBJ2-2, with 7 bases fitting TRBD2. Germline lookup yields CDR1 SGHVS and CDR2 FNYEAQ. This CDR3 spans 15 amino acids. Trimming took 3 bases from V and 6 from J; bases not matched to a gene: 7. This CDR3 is CASSFDHAGAGELFF. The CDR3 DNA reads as TGTGCCAGCAGCTTTGACCACGCGGGAGCCGGGGAGCTGTTTTTT.

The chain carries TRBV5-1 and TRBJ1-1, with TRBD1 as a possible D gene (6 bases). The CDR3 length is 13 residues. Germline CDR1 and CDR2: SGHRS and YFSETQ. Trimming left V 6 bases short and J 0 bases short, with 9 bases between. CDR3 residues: CASKRDMNTEAFF. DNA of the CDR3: TGCGCCAGCAAACGGGACATGAACACTGAAGCTTTCTTT.

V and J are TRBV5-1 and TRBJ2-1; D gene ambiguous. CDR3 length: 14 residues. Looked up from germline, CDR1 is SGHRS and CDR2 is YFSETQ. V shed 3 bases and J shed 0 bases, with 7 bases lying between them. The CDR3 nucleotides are TGCGCCAGCAGCTACTTGAGCTCCTACAATGAGCAGTTCTTC. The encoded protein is CASSYLSSYNEQFF.

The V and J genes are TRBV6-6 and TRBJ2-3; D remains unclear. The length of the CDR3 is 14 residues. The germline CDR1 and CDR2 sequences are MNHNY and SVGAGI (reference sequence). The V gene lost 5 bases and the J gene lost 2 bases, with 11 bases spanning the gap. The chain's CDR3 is CASSGQTLTDTQYF. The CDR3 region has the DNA TGTGCCAGCAGTGGGCAGACACTCACAGATACGCAGTATTTT.

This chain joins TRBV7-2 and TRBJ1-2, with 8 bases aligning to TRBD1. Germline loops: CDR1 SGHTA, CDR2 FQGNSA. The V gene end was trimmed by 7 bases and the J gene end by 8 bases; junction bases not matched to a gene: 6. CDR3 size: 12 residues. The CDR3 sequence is CASTLTGGGYTF. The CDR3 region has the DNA TGTGCCAGCACCCTAACAGGGGGGGGCTACACCTTC.

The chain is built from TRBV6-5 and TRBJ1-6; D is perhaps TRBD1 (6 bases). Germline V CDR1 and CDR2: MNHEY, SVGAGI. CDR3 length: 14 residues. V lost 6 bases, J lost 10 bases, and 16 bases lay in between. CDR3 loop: CASRTGQPDSPLHF. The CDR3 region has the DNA TGTGCCAGCAGGACGGGACAACCCGACTCACCCCTCCACTTT.